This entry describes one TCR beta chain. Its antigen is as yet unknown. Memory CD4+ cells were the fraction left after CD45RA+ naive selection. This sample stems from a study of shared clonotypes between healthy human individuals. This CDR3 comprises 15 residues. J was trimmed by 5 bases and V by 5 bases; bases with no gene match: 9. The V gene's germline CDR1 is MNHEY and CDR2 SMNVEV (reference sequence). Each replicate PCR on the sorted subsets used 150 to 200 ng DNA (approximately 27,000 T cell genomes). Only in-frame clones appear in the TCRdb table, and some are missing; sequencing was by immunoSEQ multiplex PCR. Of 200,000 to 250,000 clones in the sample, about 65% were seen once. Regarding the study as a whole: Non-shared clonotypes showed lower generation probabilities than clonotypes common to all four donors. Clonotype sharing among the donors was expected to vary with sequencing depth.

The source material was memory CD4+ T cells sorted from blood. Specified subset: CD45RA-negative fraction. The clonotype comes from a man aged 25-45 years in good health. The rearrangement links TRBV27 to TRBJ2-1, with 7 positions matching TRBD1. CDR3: CASSILDRKNNEQFF. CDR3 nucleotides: TGTGCCAGCAGTATTCTGGACAGGAAAAACAATGAGCAGTTCTTC.